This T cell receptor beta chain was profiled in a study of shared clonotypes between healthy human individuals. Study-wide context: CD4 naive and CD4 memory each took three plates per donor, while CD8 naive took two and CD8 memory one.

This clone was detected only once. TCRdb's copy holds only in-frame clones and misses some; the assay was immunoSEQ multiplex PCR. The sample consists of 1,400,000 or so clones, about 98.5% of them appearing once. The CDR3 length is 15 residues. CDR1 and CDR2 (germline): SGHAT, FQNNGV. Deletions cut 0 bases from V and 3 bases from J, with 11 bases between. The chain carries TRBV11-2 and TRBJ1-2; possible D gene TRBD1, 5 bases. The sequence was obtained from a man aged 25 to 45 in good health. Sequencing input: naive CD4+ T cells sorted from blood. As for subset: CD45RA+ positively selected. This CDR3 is CASSLDRVGDYGYTF. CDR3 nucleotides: TGTGCCAGCAGCTTAGACAGGGTAGGGGACTATGGCTACACCTTC.